This T cell receptor beta chain was observed in a study of shared clonotypes between healthy human individuals. Study outcomes and limitations: The study generally estimated greater richness for naive than memory subsets. Deeper or shallower sequencing was expected to change how clonotypes are shared among donors.

As concerns this clone: Its antigen is unidentified.

Donors, without exception, were Caucasian adults residing in Nashville, Tennessee. What CD8 memory combined were CD45RO+ cells and CCR7-negative CD45RA+ TemRA cells. Sequenced by immunoSEQ multiplex PCR; TCRdb stores in-frame clones only, minus some. The sample holds 650,000 to 700,000 clones, roughly 87% seen once. This CDR3 region has 15 residues. Losses at the gene ends were 2 bases for V and 8 bases for J; bases not matched to a gene: 7. Germline V gene data show CDR1 as SGHTA and CDR2 as FQGTGA. The specimen was memory CD8+ T cells from PBMCs. As to subset: CD45RO+ cells pooled with CCR7-negative TemRA cells. This TCR came from a young man in good health. Some clones in this sample may be carry-over from other donors' samples. The rearrangement uses TRBV7-3 and TRBJ2-1; TRBD2 aligns across 9 bases. CDR3 residues: CASSLYAGGTYEQFF. CDR3 in DNA: TGTGCCAGCAGCTTATATGCGGGAGGGACGTATGAGCAGTTCTTC.